This entry lists 18 T cell receptor beta chains sequenced from one sample in a study of T cells in Graves' hyperthyroidism and ophthalmopathy. Amplification yielded TCR beta CDR3 regions, with RNA transcripts as the source. HTBI primers were used for first-round RT-PCR of the TCR CDR3. TCRdb reanalysed the multiplex PCR reads using MiXCR and keeps one entry per CDR3 protein. Here the sample spans fewer than 900,000 distinct CDR3 sequences, 15% to 20% being singletons. The sample comprised blood. All receptors come from a woman aged 50 to 60 with Graves' hyperthyroidism that later progressed to Graves' ophthalmopathy.

The chain carries TRBV4-1 and TRBJ2-1, with 8 bases identical to TRBD1. This CDR3 has 18 amino acids. Trimming at V came to 2 bases and at J to 3 bases, leaving 12 bases not matched to a gene. The V gene's germline CDR1 is MGHRA and CDR2 YSYEKL. This CDR3 reads CASSQLALDRDLYNEQFF. The CDR3 DNA is TGCGCCAGCAGCCAATTGGCCTTGGACAGGGACCTCTACAATGAGCAGTTCTTC.

In its sample, this clonotype was seen many times. The chain combines TRBV20-1 with TRBJ1-2, with TRBD1 identical over 7 bases. V shed 6 bases and J 6 bases; nucleotides not matched to a gene: 16. The CDR3 has 15 amino acids. Germline V gives CDR1 DFQATT, CDR2 SNEGSKA (reference sequence). The CDR3 loop reads CSARPQAQGENGYTF. The CDR3, as DNA: TGCAGTGCCAGACCACAGGCGCAGGGGGAAAATGGCTACACCTTC.

This clonotype was picked up many times. The chain uses TRBV2 and TRBJ2-1; D possibly corresponds to TRBD1 (6 bases). The V end was cut by 7 bases, the J end by 8 bases, with 12 bases between. The CDR3 sequence is 12 residues long. Germline V gene lookup returns CDR1 SNHLY and CDR2 FYNNEI. The CDR3 here is CASNGRGYEQFF. DNA for the CDR3: TGTGCCAGCAATGGCAGGGGCTATGAGCAGTTCTTC.

To note about this clonotype: This may arise from a read error, as a much more abundant clone is one base away. The chain has TRBV2 and TRBJ1-1; D might be TRBD1 (5 bases). CDR1 is SNHLY, CDR2 FYNNEI, per germline. The CDR3 is 14 amino acids. The CDR3 is CASRPDRWNAEAFF. The DNA for the CDR3 is TGTGCCAGCAGGCCAGACAGATGGAACGCTGAAGCTTTCTTT. The full variable domain, with the rest looked up from reference TRBV2 and TRBJ1-1, is EPEVTQTPSHQVTQMGQEVILRCVPISNHLYFYWYRQILGQKVEFLVSFYNNEISEKSEIFDDQFSVERPDGSNFTLKIRSTKLEDSAMYFCASRPDRWNAEAFFGQGTRLTVV.

The chain combines TRBV6-1 with TRBJ2-3; D ambiguous. The CDR3 contains 12 residues. Trimming took off 4 bases at V and 3 bases at J, with 5 bases between the two ends. Germline assignment: CDR1 MNHNS and CDR2 SASEGT. The CDR3 DNA is TGTGCCAGCAGTGCAGCTACAGATACGCAGTATTTT. Translation: CASSAATDTQYF.

This clonotype was observed a few times. A much bigger clone sits one base away, suggesting this may be a read error. This sequence joins TRBV20-1 and TRBJ1-1, with TRBD1 identical over 7 bases. V lost 6 bases to trimming and J lost 3 bases; unmatched junction nucleotides: 10. Germline CDR1 reads DFQATT; CDR2 reads SNEGSKA (reference sequence). There are 14 residues in the CDR3. CDR3 in DNA: TGCAGTGCCAGAAGCGACAGGGTGGACACTGAAGCTTTCTTT. This translates into CSARSDRVDTEAFF.

This clonotype was picked up many times. The chain recombines TRBV5-1 with TRBJ2-3; tentative D call: TRBD2 (6 bases). The V gene's germline CDR1 is SGHRS and CDR2 YFSETQ. The CDR3 loop spans 15 amino acids. Trimming cost V 2 bases and J 1 base, with 11 bases left between them. The CDR3 sequence is CASSLQEGRTDTQYF. The CDR3 DNA follows: TGCGCCAGCAGCTTACAGGAGGGCCGCACAGATACGCAGTATTTT.

The CDR3 nucleotides read TGTGCCAGTAGATCCTTGGGGAACGACTATGGCTACACCTTC. Translating gives CASRSLGNDYGYTF. The chain employs TRBV19 and TRBJ1-2; unclear D gene. V lost 6 bases and J 3 bases, leaving 14 bases between the germline ends. Germline V gene lookup returns CDR1 LNHDA and CDR2 SQIVND (reference sequence). This CDR3 has 14 residues.

The chain couples TRBV4-1 to TRBJ2-4; no clear D. The V end was cut by 4 bases, the J end by 0 bases, with 13 bases between. CDR1 and CDR2 from the germline V gene are MGHRA and YSYEKL. This CDR3 region has 16 residues. The CDR3 spells CASSPRVRIAKNIQYF. CDR3 bases: TGCGCCAGCAGCCCCCGCGTGAGGATAGCCAAAAACATTCAGTACTTC.

By share, this clonotype counts as medium-sized. Compared with germline, one end of the junction differs, possibly owing to a read error. V is TRBV5-1 and J is TRBJ2-5, with D unresolved. The CDR3 totals 12 residues. Germline lookup yields CDR1 SGHRS and CDR2 YFSETQ. The CDR3 coding sequence is TGTGCCAGCAGCTTGGGGCAAGAGACCCAGTACTTC. This sequence encodes CASSLGQETQYF.

In this sample, this clonotype turned up once. A much larger clone differs by one base, so this may be a read error. This sequence joins TRBV2 and TRBJ1-2; no definite D call. The CDR3 runs to 13 residues. Germline CDR1 is SNHLY and CDR2 is FYNNEI. The CDR3 coding sequence is TGTGTCAGCAGTGATGGAGAGAACTATGGCTACACCTTC. The encoded protein is CVSSDGENYGYTF.

This clonotype has ten or more counts. The gene calls are TRBV7-2 and TRBJ2-1, with TRBD1 matching 7 bases. J lost 4 bases, V lost 5 bases, and 8 bases had no gene match. The germline V gene has CDR1 SGHTA and CDR2 FQGNSA. The CDR3 totals 15 residues. The CDR3 protein is CASSPRQGPYNEQFF. CDR3 in DNA: TGTGCCAGCAGCCCCCGACAGGGACCGTACAATGAGCAGTTCTTC.

The V and J genes are TRBV10-3 and TRBJ1-1, with 9 bases fitting TRBD1. J lost 2 bases, V lost 8 bases, and 6 bases had no gene match. This CDR3 is 14 amino acids long. The germline gives CDR1 ENHRY, CDR2 SYGVKD. The DNA of the CDR3 is TGTGCCATCCGGACAGGGGATGGCAACACTGAAGCTTTCTTT. Its protein product is CAIRTGDGNTEAFF.

This chain connects TRBV7-2 to TRBJ1-1, with D tentatively TRBD1 (5 bases). V lost 4 bases, J lost 1 base, and 16 bases lay in between. The V gene's germline CDR1 is SGHTA and CDR2 FQGNSA. This CDR3 comprises 16 residues. The CDR3 nucleotides are TGTGCCAGCAGCTCCGACGTGTGGAGGGGGAACACTGAAGCTTTCTTT. Amino acid sequence: CASSSDVWRGNTEAFF.

A few counts support this clonotype. The rearrangement joins TRBV10-2 to TRBJ2-7; D might be TRBD1 (5 bases). V lost 2 bases and J 0 bases, leaving 17 bases between the germline ends. Germline V gives CDR1 WSHSY, CDR2 SAAADI. The CDR3 sequence is 17 residues long. The CDR3 sequence: CASSEPTVQPRSYEQYF. CDR3 coding DNA: TGCGCCAGCAGTGAGCCGACAGTTCAACCCCGCTCCTACGAGCAGTACTTC.

This clonotype has a count of ten or more. J is TRBJ2-1 and V is TRBV7-6; perhaps TRBD2 as D (6 bases). This CDR3 is built from 17 residues. Deletions cut 6 bases from V and 0 bases from J, with 18 bases between. The germline gives CDR1 SGHVS, CDR2 FNYEAQ. The CDR3 is CASSHPMGGSSYNEQFF. The DNA for the CDR3 is TGTGCCAGCAGTCACCCCATGGGGGGAAGCTCCTACAATGAGCAGTTCTTC.

This clonotype was picked up many times. The chain employs TRBV11-2 and TRBJ1-2; D gene unclear. Trimming removed 0 bases at V and 1 base at J, with 6 bases between. CDR3 length: 14 amino acids. The V gene's germline CDR1 is SGHAT and CDR2 FQNNGV. The CDR3 loop is CASSLDELNYGYTF. In DNA, the CDR3 is TGTGCCAGCAGCTTAGATGAACTTAACTATGGCTACACCTTC.

The chain has TRBV3-1 and TRBJ1-1, with D unresolved. The length of the CDR3 is 14 residues. Germline CDR1 is LGHDT and CDR2 is YNNKEL (reference sequence). Between the trimmed V and J ends, which lost 4 bases and 6 bases, there was a span of 15 bases. The CDR3 DNA sequence: TGTGCCAGCAGCCTCCGAGAGGCGGACGCTGAAGCTTTCTTT. It translates to CASSLREADAEAFF. Full variable domain (missing parts from reference TRBV3-1 and TRBJ1-1): DTAVSQTPKYLVTQMGNDKSIKCEQNLGHDTMYWYKQDSKKFLKIMFSYNNKELIINETVPNRFSPKSPDKAHLNLHINSLELGDSAVYFCASSLREADAEAFFGQGTRLTVV.